This T cell receptor beta chain emerged from a study of T-cell memory formation after mild COVID-19. TCRdb passed the 5' RACE reads through MiXCR, listing each CDR3 protein once. This sample has 250,000 to 300,000 distinct CDR3 sequences, with around 15% found just once. In its sample, this clonotype was seen a few times. This CDR3 is 14 amino acids long. Germline V gives CDR1 SGHTA, CDR2 FQGTGA. The germline V and J ends were trimmed by 3 bases and 2 bases, with 9 bases remaining between them. The clonotype originates from a man aged 18 to 35 who had mild COVID-19 (a few samples of this study predate the infection). Cell type and time point are not known. The V and J genes are TRBV7-3 and TRBJ2-3; the D is unclear. Material for sequencing was PBMCs or a T cell subset sorted from them (not recorded which). Here the CDR3 DNA reads TGTGCCAGCAGCTTGGGGTCCATCACAGATACGCAGTATTTT. It is translated as CASSLGSITDTQYF.